Sequencing of this TCR beta chain was carried out in a study of blood T cells in healthy people across ages. Study-wide results and caveats: The percentage of naive T cells correlated strongly with TCR beta diversity. The authors considered diversity estimates from one million T cells to be underestimates.

Using a J-beta primer mix together with a sample-barcoded 5' primer, a second PCR was run for roughly 7 to 11 cycles. Each sample yielded at least 2.5 million CDR3-containing paired-end reads. In TCRdb, the 5' RACE reads were re-called with MiXCR into one record per CDR3 protein. This table has just under 900,000 distinct CDR3 sequences, 29% appearing once. The authors isolated at least 6 million PBMCs per sample. A remark on this clonotype: Its specificity is not known.

V was cut by 5 bases and J by 5 bases, with 10 bases left in between. Per the germline V gene, CDR1 is MNHEY and CDR2 is SVGAGI. CDR3 length equals 14 residues. The sample was blood. The sequence came from a woman aged 80 or over in good health. V is TRBV6-5 and J is TRBJ2-6; D is undetermined. The CDR3 DNA is TGTGCCAGCAGTGCGACGGAGTGGGCCAACGTCCTGACTTTC. Its protein is CASSATEWANVLTF.